The 22 T cell receptor beta chains below all came from one sample that was sequenced in a study of T-cell memory formation after mild COVID-19. TCRdb re-analysed the 5' RACE reads in MiXCR, keeping a single row per CDR3 protein. The sample yields some 290,000 distinct CDR3 sequences, roughly 16% seen once. Sequenced: PBMCs or a T cell subset sorted from them (not recorded which). Source of these receptors: a man younger than 35 who had mild COVID-19 (a few samples of this study predate the infection). Cell type and time point are not known.

This clonotype turned up a few times. The CDR3 loop reads CASSRTTGLNQPQHF. In nucleotides, the CDR3 is TGTGCCAGCAGCCGGACCACAGGGTTAAATCAGCCCCAGCATTTT. The gene calls are TRBV6-5 and TRBJ1-5; the D gene is possibly TRBD1 (6 bases). The CDR3 is 15 amino acids. Germline values: CDR1 MNHEY, CDR2 SVGAGI. Between the trimmed V and J ends, which lost 6 bases and 4 bases, there was a span of 16 bases.

The V call is TRBV7-9, the J call TRBJ2-3; 9 nucleotides match TRBD2. There are 16 residues in the CDR3. Per the germline V gene, CDR1 is SEHNR and CDR2 is FQNEAQ (reference sequence). Unmatched junction bases numbered 11, after V lost 10 bases and J lost 0 bases. CDR3 region: CATTSSGEASTDTQYF. In DNA, the CDR3 is TGTGCCACCACATCTAGCGGGGAGGCTAGCACAGATACGCAGTATTTT.

The genes are TRBV14 and TRBJ2-2; 7 nucleotides agree with TRBD1. V was pared by 3 bases and J by 2 bases, with 6 bases of the junction left unmatched. The germline V gene encodes CDR1 SGHDN and CDR2 FVKESK. The length of the CDR3 is 16 residues. The chain's CDR3 is CASSHYRGANTGELFF. The DNA for the CDR3 is TGTGCCAGCAGCCATTACAGGGGTGCCAACACCGGGGAGCTGTTTTTT.

This clonotype was detected only a few times. This chain uses TRBV20-1 with TRBJ1-4; 11 bases agree with TRBD1. The V gene end was trimmed by 6 bases and the J gene end by 7 bases; junction bases not matched to a gene: 4. CDR1 is DFQATT, CDR2 SNEGSKA, per germline (reference sequence). The CDR3 is made up of 13 amino acids. CDR3 DNA: TGCAGTGCCCCCGGGACAGGGGGTGAAAAACTGTTTTTT. It is translated as CSAPGTGGEKLFF.

This sequence joins TRBV7-3 and TRBJ2-3, with a weak D call TRBD1 (6 bases). The CDR3 has 18 residues. Trimming left V 5 bases short and J 0 bases short, with 21 bases between. Germline V lookup: CDR1 SGHTA, CDR2 FQGTGA. The CDR3, as DNA: TGTGCCAGCAGCACCCCACGACAGGAGCGCACTAGCACAGATACGCAGTATTTT. This encodes CASSTPRQERTSTDTQYF. Variable domain in full (rest from reference TRBV7-3 and TRBJ2-3): GAGVSQTPSNKVTEKGKYVELRCDPISGHTALYWYRQSLGQGPEFLIYFQGTGAADDSGLPNDRFFAVRPEGSVSTLKIQRTERGDSAVYLCASSTPRQERTSTDTQYFGPGTRLTVL.

This clonotype was detected only a few times. The CDR3 protein is CASSQEWGSTEAFF. In nucleotides, the CDR3 is TGCGCCAGCAGCCAAGAATGGGGTAGCACTGAAGCTTTCTTT. The gene calls are TRBV4-3 and TRBJ1-1, with D unresolved. The CDR3 contains 14 residues. Trimming left V 0 bases short and J 4 bases short, with 9 bases between. Germline CDR1 LGHNA, CDR2 YSLEER.

This clonotype showed up just a few times. The chain is built from TRBV5-1 and TRBJ1-6; D may be TRBD1 (5 bases). Per the germline V gene, CDR1 is SGHRS and CDR2 is YFSETQ. V was cut by 1 base and J by 10 bases, with 15 bases left in between. This CDR3 has 15 amino acids. The CDR3 spells CASSLRDGGESPLHF. CDR3 nucleotides: TGCGCCAGCAGCTTGAGGGACGGAGGGGAATCACCCCTCCACTTT.

The V and J genes are TRBV5-1 and TRBJ2-1, with 8 bases that match TRBD2. CDR3 length equals 16 residues. V dropped 4 bases and J dropped 6; count of bases not matched to a gene: 12. The germline gives CDR1 SGHRS, CDR2 YFSETQ. CDR3 sequence reads: CASSASGRASSNEQFF. CDR3 bases: TGCGCCAGCAGCGCTAGCGGGCGGGCGTCATCCAATGAGCAGTTCTTC.

The chain couples TRBV7-3 to TRBJ2-6; D unclear. This CDR3 has 14 residues. Germline V gives CDR1 SGHTA, CDR2 FQGTGA. The V end lost 8 bases, the J end lost 3 bases, and 11 bases lay between the germline ends. CDR3 region: CASGSPGGANVLTF. The CDR3 coding sequence is TGTGCCAGCGGTTCGCCCGGTGGGGCCAACGTCCTGACTTTC.

This clonotype was seen many times. The rearrangement links TRBV7-8 to TRBJ2-6; 7 bases are a match to TRBD2. This CDR3 region has 15 residues. Germline lookup yields CDR1 SGHVS and CDR2 FQNEAQ. V dropped 4 bases and J dropped 3; count of bases not matched to a gene: 3. In nucleotides, the CDR3 is TGTGCCAGCAGCTCCCCGGGGGGTGGGGCCAACGTCCTGACTTTC. Its translation is CASSSPGGGANVLTF.

This clonotype was found a few times. The chain is built from TRBV21-1 and TRBJ2-7; TRBD1, as called in the table, went unchecked against the DNA. TRBV21-1 is a known pseudogene. The CDR3 spans 14 residues. DNA of the CDR3: TGTGCCAGCAGCAAACCGGGGATCAGGTACGAGCAGTACTTC. This codes for CASSKPGIRYEQYF.

This clonotype has more than one count but fewer than ten. J is TRBJ2-7 and V is TRBV6-6; weak D call: TRBD2 (6 bases). V was shortened by 2 bases and J by 0 bases, with 14 bases between the two germline ends. In germline, CDR1 is MNHNY, CDR2 SVGAGI (reference sequence). The CDR3 loop spans 16 amino acids. The DNA for the CDR3 is TGTGCCAGCAGTTACGCGGCGGGGTACAGCTCCTACGAGCAGTACTTC. Translating it yields CASSYAAGYSSYEQYF.

The V gene is TRBV6-2 or TRBV6-3, the J gene TRBJ1-5, with D uncertain. Germline CDR1 reads MNHEY; CDR2 reads SVGEGT. V lost 8 bases to trimming and J lost 0 bases, with 5 bases between them. This CDR3 region has 12 residues. The CDR3: CASGDSNQPQHF. CDR3 coding DNA: TGTGCCAGCGGAGATAGCAATCAGCCCCAGCATTTT.

The chain joins TRBV18 to TRBJ2-7; 9 positions agree with TRBD1. The V gene's germline CDR1 is KGHSH and CDR2 LQKENI. V shed 5 bases, J shed 6 bases, and the junction held 8 bases outside the gene matches. CDR3 length: 14 residues. CDR3 DNA: TGTGCCAGCTCAATCACAGGGGGCAAGGGCGAGCAGTACTTC. It is translated as CASSITGGKGEQYF.

This clonotype showed up just a few times. The J gene is TRBJ1-1, the V gene TRBV11-2; TRBD1 matches 9 bases. CDR1 is SGHAT and CDR2 is FQNNGV in the germline V gene. The CDR3 sequence is 15 residues long. V was pared by 4 bases and J by 3 bases, with 6 bases of the junction left unmatched. This CDR3 is CASSSPGQGDTEAFF. In nucleotides, the CDR3 is TGTGCCAGCAGCTCGCCGGGACAGGGTGACACTGAAGCTTTCTTT. The variable domain in full, with the rest retrieved from reference TRBV11-2 and TRBJ1-1, is EAGVAQSPRYKIIEKRQSVAFWCNPISGHATLYWYQQILGQGPKLLIQFQNNGVVDDSQLPKDRFSAERLKGVDSTLKIQPAKLEDSAVYLCASSSPGQGDTEAFFGQGTRLTVV.

The chain couples TRBV6-5 to TRBJ2-5; D is ambiguous. This CDR3 spans 10 amino acids. Germline V gene lookup returns CDR1 MNHEY and CDR2 SVGAGI. Trimming took off 11 bases at V and 5 bases at J, with 9 bases between the two ends. CDR3 loop: CALGCETQYF. The DNA for the CDR3 is TGTGCCCTCGGGTGTGAGACCCAGTACTTC.

This clonotype has just a few counts. The chain recombines TRBV10-3 with TRBJ1-5; D gene ambiguous. V was trimmed by 2 bases and J by 5 bases, leaving 10 bases between them. The CDR3 length is 14 residues. The germline CDR1 and CDR2 sequences are ENHRY and SYGVKD. As DNA, the CDR3 is TGTGCCATCAGTGAGAGGCAGGTGGATCAGCCCCAGCATTTT. Protein: CAISERQVDQPQHF.

The J gene is TRBJ1-2, the V gene TRBV2; D not resolved. The CDR3 has 15 residues. CDR1 is SNHLY, CDR2 FYNNEI, per germline. With 6 bases removed from V and 7 bases from J, the gap between germline ends came to 21 bases. The CDR3 is CASSPKTYHSLGYTF. Here the CDR3 DNA reads TGTGCCAGCAGCCCCAAAACATATCATTCCCTTGGCTACACCTTC.

The V and J genes are TRBV9 and TRBJ1-3; D gene unclear. Trimming removed 1 base from V and 0 bases from J, with 14 bases in between. From germline, CDR1 is SGDLS and CDR2 YYNGEE. There are 17 residues in the CDR3. The CDR3 region has the DNA TGTGCCAGCAGCGTATTTGGGTTTCCGAGCTCTGGAAACACCATATATTTT. Translating it yields CASSVFGFPSSGNTIYF.

This chain uses TRBV28 with TRBJ2-2; TRBD2 might be the D (6 bases). The CDR3 contains 15 residues. In germline, CDR1 is MDHEN, CDR2 SYDVKM. V lost 6 bases and J lost 3, with 14 bases in between. This CDR3 is CASSSLAGDTGELFF. The CDR3 DNA reads as TGTGCCAGCAGCTCACTAGCTGGCGACACCGGGGAGCTGTTTTTT.

This clonotype has more than one count but fewer than ten. The chain recombines TRBV6-2 or TRBV6-3 with TRBJ1-5, with D possibly matching TRBD1 (5 bases). V was trimmed by 11 bases and J by 6 bases, leaving 17 bases between them. Germline CDR1 is MNHEY and CDR2 is SVGEGT. The CDR3 is made up of 13 amino acids. CDR3 loop: CAYARGDGQPQHF. The CDR3 bases are TGTGCCTACGCCCGGGGGGATGGTCAGCCCCAGCATTTT.

This clonotype has just a few counts. This chain joins TRBV7-8 and TRBJ1-1; 7 nucleotides match TRBD1. CDR1 is SGHVS, CDR2 FQNEAQ, per germline. Trimming cost V 5 bases and J 10 bases; bases outside gene matches: 19. CDR3 length: 16 amino acids. The DNA of the CDR3 is TGTGCCAGCAGCGGCACGGGGGCTACAGGGGAGTTAGGAGCTTTCTTT. This codes for CASSGTGATGELGAFF.